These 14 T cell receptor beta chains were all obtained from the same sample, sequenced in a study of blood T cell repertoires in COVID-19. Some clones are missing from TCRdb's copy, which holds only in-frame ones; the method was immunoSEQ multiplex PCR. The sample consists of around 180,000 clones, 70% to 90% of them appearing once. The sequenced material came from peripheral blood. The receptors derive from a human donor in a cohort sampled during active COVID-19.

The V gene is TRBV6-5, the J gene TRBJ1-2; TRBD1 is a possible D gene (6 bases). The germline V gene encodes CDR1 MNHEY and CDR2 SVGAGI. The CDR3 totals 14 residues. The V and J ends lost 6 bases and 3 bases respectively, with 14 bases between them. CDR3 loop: CASSGGTGHYGYTF. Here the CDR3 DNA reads TGTGCCAGCAGCGGTGGAACAGGGCACTATGGCTACACCTTC.

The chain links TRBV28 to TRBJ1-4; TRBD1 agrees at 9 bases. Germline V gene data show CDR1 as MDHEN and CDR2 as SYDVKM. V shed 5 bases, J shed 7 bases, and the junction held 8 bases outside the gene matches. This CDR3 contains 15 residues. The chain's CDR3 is CASSGTGGMSEKLFF. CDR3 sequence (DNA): TGTGCCAGCAGTGGCACAGGGGGCATGAGTGAAAAACTGTTTTTT.

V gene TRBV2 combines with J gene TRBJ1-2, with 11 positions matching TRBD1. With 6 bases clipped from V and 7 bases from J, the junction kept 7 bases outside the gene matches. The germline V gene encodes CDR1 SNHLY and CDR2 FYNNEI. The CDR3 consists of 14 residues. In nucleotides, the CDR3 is TGTGCCAGCAGGGGGGGACAGGGGGACGCTGGCTACACCTTC. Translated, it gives CASRGGQGDAGYTF.

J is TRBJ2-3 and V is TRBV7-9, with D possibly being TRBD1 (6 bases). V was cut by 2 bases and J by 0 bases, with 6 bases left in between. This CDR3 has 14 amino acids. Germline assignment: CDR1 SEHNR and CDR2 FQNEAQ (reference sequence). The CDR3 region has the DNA TGTGCCAGCAGCTTAACAGGGAGCACAGATACGCAGTATTTT. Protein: CASSLTGSTDTQYF.

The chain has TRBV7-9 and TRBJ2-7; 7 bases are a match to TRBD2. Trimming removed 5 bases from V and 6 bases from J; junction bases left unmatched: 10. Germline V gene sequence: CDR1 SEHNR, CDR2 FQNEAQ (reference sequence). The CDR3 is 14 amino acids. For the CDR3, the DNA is TGTGCCAGCAGCCGAACGGGGGGTTACGGCGAGCAGTACTTC. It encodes CASSRTGGYGEQYF.

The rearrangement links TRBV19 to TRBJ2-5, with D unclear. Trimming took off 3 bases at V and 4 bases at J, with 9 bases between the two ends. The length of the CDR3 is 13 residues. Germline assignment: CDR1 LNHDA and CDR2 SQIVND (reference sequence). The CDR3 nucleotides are TGTGCCAGTAGTATGGGCTCCGGAGAGACCCAGTACTTC. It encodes CASSMGSGETQYF.

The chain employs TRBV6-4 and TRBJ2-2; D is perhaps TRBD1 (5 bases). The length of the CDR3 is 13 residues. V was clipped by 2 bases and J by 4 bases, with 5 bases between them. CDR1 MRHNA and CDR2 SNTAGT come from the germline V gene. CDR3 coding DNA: TGTGCCAGCAGTGACGGGGCCACCGGGGAGCTGTTTTTT. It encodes CASSDGATGELFF.

The CDR3 nucleotides read TGTGCCAGAAGCTTGGCCGCAGGGGCGGGCTACGAGCAGTACTTC. It encodes CARSLAAGAGYEQYF. This chain connects TRBV5-3 to TRBJ2-7; a possible D gene is TRBD1 (6 bases). TRBV5-3 is labeled an ORF, and its function is uncertain. Trimming removed 0 bases from V and 3 bases from J, with 13 bases in between. The CDR3 has 15 amino acids.

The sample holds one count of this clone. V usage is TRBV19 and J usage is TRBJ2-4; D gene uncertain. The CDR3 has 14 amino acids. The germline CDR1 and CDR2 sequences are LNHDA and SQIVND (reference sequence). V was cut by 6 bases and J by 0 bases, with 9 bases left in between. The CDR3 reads CASRAERAKNIQYF. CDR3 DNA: TGTGCCAGTAGGGCGGAGAGAGCCAAAAACATTCAGTACTTC.

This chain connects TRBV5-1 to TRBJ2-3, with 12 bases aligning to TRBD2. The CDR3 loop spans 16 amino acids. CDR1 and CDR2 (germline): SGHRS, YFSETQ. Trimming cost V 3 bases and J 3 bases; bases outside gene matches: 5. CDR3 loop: CASSSDLAGGTDTQYF. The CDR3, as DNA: TGCGCCAGCAGCTCGGACCTAGCGGGGGGGACAGATACGCAGTATTTT.

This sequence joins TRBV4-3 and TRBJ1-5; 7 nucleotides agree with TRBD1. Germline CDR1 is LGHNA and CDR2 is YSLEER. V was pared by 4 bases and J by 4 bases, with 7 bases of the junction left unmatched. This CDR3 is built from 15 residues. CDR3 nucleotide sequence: TGCGCCAGCAGCCTCTTGTGGGACAGAAATCAGCCCCAGCATTTT. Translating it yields CASSLLWDRNQPQHF.

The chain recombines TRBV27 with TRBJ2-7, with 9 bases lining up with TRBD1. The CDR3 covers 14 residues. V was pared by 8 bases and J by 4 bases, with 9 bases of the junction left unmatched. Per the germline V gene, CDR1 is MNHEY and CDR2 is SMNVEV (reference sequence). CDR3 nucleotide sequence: TGTGCCAGCCGAATACCGGGACAGGGATACGAGCAGTACTTC. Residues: CASRIPGQGYEQYF.

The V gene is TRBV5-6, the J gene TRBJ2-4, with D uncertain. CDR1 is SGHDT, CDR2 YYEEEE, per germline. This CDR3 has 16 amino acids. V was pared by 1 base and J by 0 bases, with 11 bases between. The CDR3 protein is CASSLWSSLAKNIQYF. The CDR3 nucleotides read TGTGCCAGCAGCTTGTGGAGTTCTTTAGCCAAAAACATTCAGTACTTC.

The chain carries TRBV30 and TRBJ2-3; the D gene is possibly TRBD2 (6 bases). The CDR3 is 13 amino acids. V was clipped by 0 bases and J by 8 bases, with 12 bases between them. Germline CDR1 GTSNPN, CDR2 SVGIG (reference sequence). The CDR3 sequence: CAWSVGETSTQYF. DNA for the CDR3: TGTGCCTGGAGTGTTGGGGAGACTAGTACGCAGTATTTT.